The next 24 T cell receptor beta chains were all read from a single sample in a study of cytomegalovirus exposure and HLA in healthy donors. A multiplex PCR was run with 60 Vbeta primers and 13 Jbeta primers. Only in-frame clones appear in the TCRdb table, and some are missing; sequencing was by immunoSEQ multiplex PCR. Counted here are some 150,000 clones, approximately 80% occurring once; the ten biggest clones make up about 0.8%. Sequences were obtained from PBMCs. The receptors were gathered from a woman aged 18-35 years in good health and CMV-seronegative.

The chain has TRBV19 and TRBJ1-4; D perhaps matches TRBD1 (6 bases). The length of the CDR3 is 15 residues. Germline CDR1 and CDR2: LNHDA and SQIVND (reference sequence). V was shortened by 1 base and J by 7 bases, with 13 bases between the two germline ends. This chain's CDR3 is CASSIARDTGEKLFF. CDR3 DNA: TGTGCCAGTAGTATAGCCCGGGACACCGGTGAAAAACTGTTTTTT.

V and J are TRBV19 and TRBJ2-7; TRBD1 aligns across 9 bases. The length of the CDR3 is 13 residues. Germline CDR1 reads LNHDA; CDR2 reads SQIVND (reference sequence). The junction had 10 bases not matched to a gene; V was cut back by 11 bases and J by 5 bases. CDR3 bases: TGTGCCGGGGCGACAGGGGGTAAGGACGAGCAGTACTTC. This gives the protein CAGATGGKDEQYF. The full variable domain, rest sourced from reference TRBV19 and TRBJ2-7, is DGGITQSPKYLFRKEGQNVTLSCEQNLNHDAMYWYRQDPGQGLRLIYYSQIVNDFQKGDIAEGYSVSREKKESFPLTVTSAQKNPTAFYLCAGATGGKDEQYFGPGTRLTVT.

The rearrangement joins TRBV6-5 to TRBJ1-1; 7 bases align to TRBD1. CDR3 length equals 13 residues. CDR1 and CDR2 from the germline V gene are MNHEY and SVGAGI. J gave up 4 bases and V 6 bases, and 5 bases lay outside the gene matches. The CDR3 DNA reads TGTGCCAGCAGCGACAGGGCGCTCACTGAAGCTTTCTTT. Its translation is CASSDRALTEAFF.

The V and J genes are TRBV7-2 and TRBJ2-5; 7 bases line up with TRBD2. The CDR3 loop spans 14 amino acids. CDR1 is SGHTA, CDR2 FQGNSA, per germline. The ends lost 6 bases at V and 6 bases at J; junction bases unmatched: 10. In DNA form, the CDR3 reads TGTGCCAGCAGTATCGCGGGAGTTGGGAAGACCCAGTACTTC. Its translation is CASSIAGVGKTQYF.

In its sample, this clone was seen a few times. The chain carries TRBV7-2 and TRBJ2-7; TRBD2 aligns across 14 bases. The CDR3 spans 18 residues. Germline V CDR1 and CDR2: SGHTA, FQGNSA. The trim removed 3 bases at V and 2 bases at J, leaving 9 bases unmatched. The CDR3 protein is CASSFRHGTSGSPYEQYF. CDR3 nucleotides: TGTGCCAGCAGCTTCAGGCATGGGACTAGCGGGAGCCCCTACGAGCAGTACTTC.

Note on this clone: One end of the junction fails to match germline, which may point to a read error. This chain links TRBV30 with TRBJ2-1; TRBD2 agrees at 8 bases. The V gene's germline CDR1 is GTSNPN and CDR2 SVGIG (reference sequence). The CDR3 has 15 amino acids. CDR3 region: CAWSSGSVSYNGQFF. The DNA of the CDR3 is TGTGCCTGGAGTAGCGGGAGCGTTTCCTACAATGGGCAGTTCTTC.

The chain joins TRBV27 to TRBJ2-2; 9 bases are a match to TRBD2. The CDR3 extends over 16 amino acids. V was clipped by 5 bases and J by 3 bases; unmatched bases: 7. The germline gives CDR1 MNHEY, CDR2 SMNVEV (reference sequence). This CDR3 reads CASSPFAGGHTGELFF. The DNA for the CDR3 is TGTGCCAGCAGTCCGTTCGCGGGAGGGCACACCGGGGAGCTGTTTTTT.

This chain joins TRBV20-1 and TRBJ2-1; 7 bases are shared with TRBD1. With V trimmed by 5 bases and J by 9 bases, 4 bases remained unmatched. Germline loops: CDR1 DFQATT, CDR2 SNEGSKA (reference sequence). The CDR3 runs 11 residues. The CDR3 sequence is CSADREREQFF. The DNA for the CDR3 is TGCAGTGCTGACAGGGAGCGTGAGCAGTTCTTC.

The chain employs TRBV7-9 and TRBJ2-7, with TRBD2 matching over 7 bases. The V gene's germline CDR1 is SEHNR and CDR2 FQNEAQ (reference sequence). This CDR3 contains 13 residues. The J segment lost 0 bases and the V segment lost 6 bases, leaving 2 bases of the junction unmatched. The CDR3 protein is CASRPSGSYEQYF. DNA for the CDR3: TGTGCCAGCAGACCTAGCGGCTCCTACGAGCAGTACTTC.

The V gene is TRBV11-2, the J gene TRBJ2-4, with 12 bases identical to TRBD2. CDR3 length equals 15 residues. Germline V gene lookup returns CDR1 SGHAT and CDR2 FQNNGV. V gave up 8 bases and J gave up 3 bases; unmatched junction bases: 5. The CDR3 coding sequence is TGTGCCAGCGGCTCGACTAGCGGGGGCAAAAACATTCAGTACTTC. Protein sequence: CASGSTSGGKNIQYF.

Only one count was recorded for this clone. CDR3 protein: CASRGTPGSPLHF. As DNA, the CDR3 is TGTGCCAGCAGAGGGACTCCGGGGTCACCCCTCCACTTT. The chain joins TRBV2 to TRBJ1-6; D is perhaps TRBD1 (5 bases). Trimming pared 6 bases from V and 10 bases from J, leaving 13 bases between. The CDR3 has 13 amino acids. Germline V CDR1 and CDR2: SNHLY, FYNNEI.

CDR3 sequence: CASSQVVAGVSYNEQFF. The CDR3 DNA sequence: TGCGCCAGCAGCCAAGTGGTAGCGGGAGTCTCCTACAATGAGCAGTTCTTC. The chain uses TRBV4-3 and TRBJ2-1, with 9 bases aligning to TRBD2. V was pared by 1 base and J by 0 bases, with 4 bases of the junction left unmatched. The germline V gene has CDR1 LGHNA and CDR2 YSLEER. CDR3 length equals 17 residues.

The chain uses TRBV6-8 and TRBJ2-7; 10 bases line up with TRBD1. This CDR3 has 14 residues. Germline loops: CDR1 MNHGY, CDR2 SAAAGT. J lost 3 bases, V lost 2 bases, and 1 base had no gene match. The CDR3 is CASSYRTGGYEQYF. CDR3 bases: TGTGCCAGCAGTTACAGGACAGGGGGCTACGAGCAGTACTTC.

The sample holds one count of this clone. This chain connects TRBV5-1 to TRBJ2-1; 7 bases line up with TRBD2. Germline CDR1 SGHRS, CDR2 YFSETQ. The V gene end was trimmed by 1 base and the J gene end by 5 bases; junction bases not matched to a gene: 15. The CDR3 totals 18 residues. CDR3 region: CASSLRREVVERDNEQFF. The CDR3 nucleotides are TGCGCCAGCAGCTTGCGACGGGAGGTGGTGGAACGGGACAATGAGCAGTTCTTC.

This sequence joins TRBV7-8 and TRBJ1-2; TRBD1 might be the D (5 bases). V was trimmed by 5 bases and J by 8 bases, leaving 15 bases between them. CDR1 and CDR2 (germline): SGHVS, FQNEAQ. The length of the CDR3 is 13 residues. DNA of the CDR3: TGTGCCAGCAGCACCCAGGGTTCAGGCGGCTACACCTTC. Amino acid sequence: CASSTQGSGGYTF.

With respect to this clone: Other DNA sequences of this sample code for an identical CDR3. This rearrangement joins TRBV28 to TRBJ1-1; 8 bases match TRBD1. Germline CDR1 and CDR2: MDHEN and SYDVKM. With 6 bases clipped from V and 3 bases from J, the junction kept 21 bases outside the gene matches. CDR3 length: 19 residues. The CDR3 DNA reads as TGTGCCAGCAGCTTTTCTAAGGAGACGCAGGGGGCGCTGGACACTGAAGCTTTCTTT. Translation: CASSFSKETQGALDTEAFF.

This sequence joins TRBV28 and TRBJ2-1; TRBD1 matches at 9 bases. Trimming took 6 bases from V and 8 from J; bases not matched to a gene: 8. The CDR3 spans 14 residues. CDR1 is MDHEN and CDR2 is SYDVKM in the germline V gene. The CDR3 nucleotides are TGTGCCAGCAGGCCACCGGGACAGGGAGATGAGCAGTTCTTC. This codes for CASRPPGQGDEQFF.

V is TRBV7-2 and J is TRBJ2-7; 9 bases match TRBD2. J lost 6 bases, V lost 3 bases, and 12 bases had no gene match. Looked up from germline, CDR1 is SGHTA and CDR2 is FQGNSA. This CDR3 has 16 residues. The CDR3 bases are TGTGCCAGCAGCTTCTACTTAGCGGGAGTCGTTGGCGAGCAGTACTTC. It specifies CASSFYLAGVVGEQYF.

The sample holds a few counts of this clone. The J gene is TRBJ1-5, the V gene TRBV28; D is unclear. Germline V gives CDR1 MDHEN, CDR2 SYDVKM. V shed 2 bases and J shed 9 bases, with 17 bases lying between them. The CDR3 is 15 amino acids. The CDR3 sequence: CASSLRRAGEMPQHF. The CDR3 DNA sequence: TGTGCCAGCAGTTTACGGAGGGCCGGTGAGATGCCCCAGCATTTT. Using reference TRBV28 and TRBJ1-5 for the parts outside the CDR3, the full variable domain is DVKVTQSSRYLVKRTGEKVFLECVQDMDHENMFWYRQDPGLGLRLIYFSYDVKMKEKGDIPEGYSVSREKKERFSLILESASTNQTSMYLCASSLRRAGEMPQHFGDGTRLSIL.

This clone has a handful of counts. The V call is TRBV29-1, the J call TRBJ2-7; maybe TRBD1 (5 bases). The germline CDR1 and CDR2 sequences are SQVTM and ANQGSEA. The V and J ends lost 3 bases and 3 bases respectively, with 12 bases between them. The CDR3 runs to 13 residues. CDR3 sequence (DNA): TGCAGCGTTGAGCTCCGAACAGGCTACGAGCAGTACTTC. Encoded protein: CSVELRTGYEQYF.

The V and J genes are TRBV28 and TRBJ2-7; TRBD1 matches at 9 bases. V lost 4 bases to trimming and J lost 2 bases; unmatched junction nucleotides: 9. This CDR3 region has 16 residues. The V gene's germline CDR1 is MDHEN and CDR2 SYDVKM. Here the CDR3 reads CASSYWADRGPYEQYF. CDR3 nucleotides: TGTGCCAGCAGTTACTGGGCGGACAGGGGACCCTACGAGCAGTACTTC.

The chain employs TRBV27 and TRBJ1-1; D ambiguous. V dropped 3 bases and J dropped 7 bases, with 12 bases sitting between them. CDR1 and CDR2 (germline): MNHEY, SMNVEV (reference sequence). The CDR3 is 13 residues long. CDR3 coding DNA: TGTGCCAGCAGTTTGGTAGTAGGAGGTGAAGCTTTCTTT. Protein: CASSLVVGGEAFF.

The chain is built from TRBV27 and TRBJ2-7; 9 positions match TRBD1. Germline lookup yields CDR1 MNHEY and CDR2 SMNVEV (reference sequence). This CDR3 spans 15 amino acids. J lost 6 bases, V lost 5 bases, and 11 bases had no gene match. The CDR3: CASSPPGTGFFEQYF. In nucleotides, the CDR3 is TGTGCCAGCAGTCCACCCGGGACAGGGTTTTTCGAGCAGTACTTC.

This clone was detected a few times. This chain uses TRBV5-1 with TRBJ2-6, with 9 bases identical to TRBD1. V shed 0 bases, J shed 0 bases, and the junction held 4 bases outside the gene matches. The CDR3 consists of 18 residues. CDR1 SGHRS and CDR2 YFSETQ come from the germline V gene. The CDR3 DNA is TGCGCCAGCAGCTTGGGACAGGGGGTGCTCTCTGGGGCCAACGTCCTGACTTTC. Its protein product is CASSLGQGVLSGANVLTF.